Each of the 5 T cell receptor beta chains below was sequenced from the same sample in a study of human T cells and chemical hapten exposure. Time point in this sample: pre-sensitization, week 0. Sample treatment: therapeutic diphenylcyclopropenone sensitization with weekly scalp DPC. TCRdb fed the RACE reads into MiXCR, producing one record per CDR3 protein. This repertoire shows 250,000 to 300,000 distinct CDR3 sequences, almost 8% found once; its top ten account for more than 1%. The sample was whole blood, taken in connection with sensitization to the hapten diphenylcyclopropenone (DPC). All receptors come from a man aged 18 to 30 with alopecia areata. Some clones in this sample may be carry-over from other donors' samples.

This chain connects TRBV27 to TRBJ1-6; D is unresolved. Per the germline V gene, CDR1 is MNHEY and CDR2 is SMNVEV (reference sequence). Trimming pared 5 bases from V and 0 bases from J, leaving 14 bases between. CDR3 length: 17 residues. CDR3 bases: TGTGCCAGCAGTACCCAGCACGGAATCTCCTATAATTCACCCCTCCACTTT. Translating it yields CASSTQHGISYNSPLHF.

V gene TRBV11-2 combines with J gene TRBJ2-3, with no clear D. V was pared by 5 bases and J by 1 base, with 16 bases between. CDR3 length equals 16 residues. Germline assignment: CDR1 SGHAT and CDR2 FQNNGV. CDR3 in DNA: TGTGCCAGCAGCCCTCTAGACATTATGCGCACAGATACGCAGTATTTT. Its protein is CASSPLDIMRTDTQYF.

This clonotype was detected only a few times. The rearrangement uses TRBV12-3 or TRBV12-4 and TRBJ2-7; 10 bases agree with TRBD1. The CDR3 consists of 16 residues. The ends lost 5 bases at V and 3 bases at J; junction bases unmatched: 10. The chain's CDR3 is CASSPGTGVSNYEQYF. CDR3 DNA: TGTGCCAGCAGTCCGGGGACAGGGGTATCTAACTACGAGCAGTACTTC.

The genes are TRBV12-3 or TRBV12-4 and TRBJ2-7; D is perhaps TRBD1 (6 bases). Trimming shortened V by 4 bases and J by 0 bases, and 13 bases separated the two germline ends. The CDR3 runs 15 residues. CDR3 DNA sequence: TGTGCCAGCAGTTCCCCGGGACATAGCTCCTACGAGCAGTACTTC. Amino acids: CASSSPGHSSYEQYF.

This chain connects TRBV20-1 to TRBJ2-7, with 12 nucleotides matching TRBD2. The germline V gene encodes CDR1 DFQATT and CDR2 SNEGSKA (reference sequence). The CDR3 loop spans 15 amino acids. The J segment lost 3 bases and the V segment lost 1 base, leaving 4 bases of the junction unmatched. The CDR3 sequence: CSARGATSGGYEQYV. The CDR3 nucleotides are TGCAGTGCTAGAGGCGCGACTAGCGGGGGCTACGAGCAGTACGTC.